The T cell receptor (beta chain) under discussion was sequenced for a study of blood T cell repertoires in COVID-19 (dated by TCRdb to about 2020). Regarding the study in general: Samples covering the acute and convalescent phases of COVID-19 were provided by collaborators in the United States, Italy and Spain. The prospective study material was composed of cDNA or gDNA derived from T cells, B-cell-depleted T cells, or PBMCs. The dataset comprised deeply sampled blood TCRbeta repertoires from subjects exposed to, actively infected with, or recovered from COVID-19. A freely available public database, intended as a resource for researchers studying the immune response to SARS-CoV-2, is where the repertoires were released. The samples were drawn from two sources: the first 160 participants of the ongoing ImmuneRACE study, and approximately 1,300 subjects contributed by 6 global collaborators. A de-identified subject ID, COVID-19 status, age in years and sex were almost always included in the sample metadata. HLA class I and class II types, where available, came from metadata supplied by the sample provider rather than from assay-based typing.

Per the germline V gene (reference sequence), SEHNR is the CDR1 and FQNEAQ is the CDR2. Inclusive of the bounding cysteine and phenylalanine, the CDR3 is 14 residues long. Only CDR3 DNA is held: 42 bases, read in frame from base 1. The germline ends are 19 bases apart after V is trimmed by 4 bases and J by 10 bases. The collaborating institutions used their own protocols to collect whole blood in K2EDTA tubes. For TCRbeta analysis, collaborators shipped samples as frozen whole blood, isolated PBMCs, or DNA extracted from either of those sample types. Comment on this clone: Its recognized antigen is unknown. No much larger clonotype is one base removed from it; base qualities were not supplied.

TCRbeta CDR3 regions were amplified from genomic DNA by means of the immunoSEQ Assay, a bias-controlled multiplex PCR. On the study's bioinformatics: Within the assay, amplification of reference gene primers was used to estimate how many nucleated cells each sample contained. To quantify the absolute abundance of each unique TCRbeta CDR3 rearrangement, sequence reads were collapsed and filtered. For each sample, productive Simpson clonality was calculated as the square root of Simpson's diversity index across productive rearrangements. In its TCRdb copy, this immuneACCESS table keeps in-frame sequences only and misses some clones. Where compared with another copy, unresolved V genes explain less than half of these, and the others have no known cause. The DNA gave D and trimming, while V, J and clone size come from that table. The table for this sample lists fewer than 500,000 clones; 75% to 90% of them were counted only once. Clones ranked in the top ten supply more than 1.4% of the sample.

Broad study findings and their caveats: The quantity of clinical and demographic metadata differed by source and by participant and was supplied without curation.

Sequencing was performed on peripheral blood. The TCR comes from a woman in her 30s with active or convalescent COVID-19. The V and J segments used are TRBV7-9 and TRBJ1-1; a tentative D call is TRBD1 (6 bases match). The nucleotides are TGTGCCAGCAGCTCCGAAGGTGGGGGGGCGGCAGCTTTCTTT. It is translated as CASSSEGGGAAAFF.